These 20 T cell receptor beta chains were sequenced from one sample in a study of T cell changes during pregnancy in multiple sclerosis. Sequencing was performed with immunoSEQ multiplex PCR; in TCRdb, only in-frame clones are kept and a portion is missing. This repertoire shows about 93,000 clones, roughly 90% found once; its top ten account for 0.8% to 0.95%. Specimen: peripheral blood, collected before pregnancy. The receptors derive from a female donor with multiple sclerosis, enrolled in a pregnancy study.

This clone has just one count. This chain connects TRBV15 to TRBJ1-2; 9 positions match TRBD1. This CDR3 contains 15 residues. The trim removed 4 bases at V and 4 bases at J, leaving 7 bases unmatched. The V gene's germline CDR1 is LNHNV and CDR2 YYDKDF (reference sequence). CDR3 region: CATSTGTGGLYGYTF. The CDR3 coding sequence is TGTGCCACCAGCACCGGCACAGGGGGCCTCTATGGCTACACCTTC. Together with reference TRBV15 and TRBJ1-2, the CDR3 gives the full variable domain: DAMVIQNPRYQVTQFGKPVTLSCSQTLNHNVMYWYQQKSSQAPKLLFHYYDKDFNNEADTPDNFQSRRPNTSFCFLDIRSPGLGDTAMYLCATSTGTGGLYGYTFGSGTRLTVV.

The sample holds one count of this clone. This rearrangement joins TRBV5-1 to TRBJ2-2, with unresolved D. Germline CDR1 is SGHRS and CDR2 is YFSETQ. V was pared by 6 bases and J by 3 bases, with 9 bases between. This CDR3 has 13 residues. This CDR3 reads CASNPQYTGELFF. The CDR3 DNA is TGCGCCAGCAACCCCCAGTACACCGGGGAGCTGTTTTTT.

The chain combines TRBV5-1 with TRBJ2-1, with D uncertain. Between the trimmed V and J ends, which lost 0 bases and 8 bases, there was a span of 9 bases. CDR1 and CDR2 from the germline V gene are SGHRS and YFSETQ. CDR3 length: 13 residues. CDR3 in amino acids: CASSLVIADEQFF. CDR3 in DNA: TGCGCCAGCAGCTTGGTGATAGCTGATGAGCAGTTCTTC.

The chain employs TRBV6-6 and TRBJ1-5; 8 bases map to TRBD1. The ends lost 6 bases at V and 8 bases at J; junction bases unmatched: 9. CDR3 size: 14 residues. Germline-derived CDR1 and CDR2 are MNHNY and SVGAGI (reference sequence). In DNA form, the CDR3 reads TGTGCCAGCAGCGGGACAGGAAATGGTAAGCCCCAGCATTTT. It codes for CASSGTGNGKPQHF.

The chain carries TRBV5-4 and TRBJ2-7; 9 nucleotides align to TRBD1. The trim removed 5 bases at V and 0 bases at J, leaving 3 bases unmatched. The CDR3 length is 14 residues. Germline loops: CDR1 SGHNT, CDR2 YYREEE (reference sequence). In DNA, the CDR3 is TGTGCCAGCAGACTACAGGGGGCCTCCTACGAGCAGTACTTC. Protein product: CASRLQGASYEQYF.

V usage is TRBV7-2 and J usage is TRBJ2-4; D may be TRBD2 (6 bases). The ends were cut back, 1 base at V and 5 bases at J, with 15 bases in the middle. The CDR3 is made up of 16 amino acids. Germline V gives CDR1 SGHTA, CDR2 FQGNSA. The chain's CDR3 is CASSLVGLGVQNIQYF. Written as DNA, the CDR3 is TGTGCCAGCAGCTTAGTGGGACTCGGGGTACAAAACATTCAGTACTTC.

The chain uses TRBV5-1 and TRBJ2-3; 7 positions agree with TRBD2. Per the germline V gene, CDR1 is SGHRS and CDR2 is YFSETQ. The CDR3 runs to 14 residues. V shed 4 bases, J shed 0 bases, and the junction held 2 bases outside the gene matches. The CDR3 DNA is TGCGCCAGCAGCCGGGGGGACAGCACAGATACGCAGTATTTT. It specifies CASSRGDSTDTQYF.

V and J are TRBV28 and TRBJ2-2; 7 bases align to TRBD2. The CDR3 is made up of 17 amino acids. V lost 6 bases, J lost 0 bases, and 10 bases stayed unmatched. Germline V gene sequence: CDR1 MDHEN, CDR2 SYDVKM. The CDR3, as DNA: TGTGCCAGCAGCCCACCCCGTGGACTAGCGAACACCGGGGAGCTGTTTTTT. Protein: CASSPPRGLANTGELFF.

The chain links TRBV5-1 to TRBJ2-1, with TRBD2 matching over 11 bases. Germline values: CDR1 SGHRS, CDR2 YFSETQ. The V and J ends lost 0 bases and 0 bases, in that order; junction bases with no gene match: 11. The length of the CDR3 is 20 residues. CDR3 DNA sequence: TGCGCCAGCAGCTTGGCGGCTAGCGGGGGGCGGAGTAGCTCCTACAATGAGCAGTTCTTC. Translated, it gives CASSLAASGGRSSSYNEQFF.

This clone was detected only a few times. The chain is built from TRBV18 and TRBJ1-5, with a possible D match to TRBD1 (5 bases). This CDR3 contains 14 residues. Germline CDR1 and CDR2: KGHSH and LQKENI. Trimming left V 9 bases short and J 0 bases short, with 12 bases between. CDR3 nucleotides: TGTGCCAGTTCCGGGGGGTATAGCAATCAGCCCCAGCATTTT. This sequence encodes CASSGGYSNQPQHF. The full variable domain, in which reference TRBV18 and TRBJ1-5 provide the parts outside the CDR3, is NAGVMQNPRHLVRRRGQEARLRCSPMKGHSHVYWYRQLPEEGLKFMVYLQKENIIDESGMPKERFSAEFPKEGPSILRIQQVVRGDSAAYFCASSGGYSNQPQHFGDGTRLSIL.

This clone has a single count. V gene TRBV27 combines with J gene TRBJ2-6; 10 bases are a match to TRBD2. Per the germline V gene, CDR1 is MNHEY and CDR2 is SMNVEV (reference sequence). V was pared by 3 bases and J by 2 bases, with 4 bases of the junction left unmatched. This CDR3 comprises 17 residues. The CDR3 sequence is CASSFRLAGAGANVLTF. The CDR3 bases are TGTGCCAGCAGTTTTCGGCTAGCGGGAGCTGGGGCCAACGTCCTGACTTTC.

This clone was observed a single time. This chain joins TRBV2 and TRBJ1-1; D not resolved. Germline-derived CDR1 and CDR2 are SNHLY and FYNNEI. The CDR3 has 14 amino acids. Trimming left V 5 bases short and J 7 bases short, with 17 bases between. CDR3 in DNA: TGTGCCAGCAGTACTACGGCCCGAGCCTTTGAAGCTTTCTTT. Its protein product is CASSTTARAFEAFF.

The CDR3 reads CASSPGLTQHF. The CDR3 DNA follows: TGTGCCAGCAGCCCCGGTCTGACCCAGCATTTT. The chain joins TRBV7-2 to TRBJ1-5; no definite D call. The germline CDR1 and CDR2 sequences are SGHTA and FQGNSA. Between the trimmed V and J ends, which lost 5 bases and 11 bases, there was a span of 10 bases. This CDR3 is 11 amino acids long.

V is TRBV2 and J is TRBJ1-3; D is unresolved. With 0 bases removed from V and 4 bases from J, the gap between germline ends came to 4 bases. CDR3 size: 13 residues. CDR1 is SNHLY, CDR2 FYNNEI, per germline. The CDR3 region is CASSEARGNTIYF. The CDR3 coding sequence is TGTGCCAGCAGTGAAGCGCGAGGAAACACCATATATTTT.

The chain has TRBV2 and TRBJ1-2; tentatively, D is TRBD1 (5 bases). Germline V gene sequence: CDR1 SNHLY, CDR2 FYNNEI. V was pared by 7 bases and J by 4 bases, with 13 bases between. The CDR3 loop spans 13 amino acids. CDR3 protein: CASKSGGSYGYTF. CDR3 bases: TGTGCCAGCAAGTCGGGGGGTAGCTATGGCTACACCTTC.

The chain recombines TRBV25-1 with TRBJ2-7, with TRBD2 matching over 14 bases. Germline CDR1 reads MGHDK; CDR2 reads SYGVNS. The CDR3 runs to 16 residues. Trimming removed 4 bases from V and 2 bases from J; junction bases left unmatched: 4. The CDR3 bases are TGTGCCAGCAGTGCACGGACTAGCGGGGGGACCTACGAGCAGTACTTC. Its translation: CASSARTSGGTYEQYF.

This chain's CDR3 is CASSLVGDTNYEQYF. Here the CDR3 DNA reads TGCGCCAGCAGCTTGGTTGGGGACACGAACTACGAGCAGTACTTC. The chain is built from TRBV5-1 and TRBJ2-7, with D perhaps TRBD1 (6 bases). V lost 0 bases and J lost 3, with 13 bases in between. The CDR3 length is 15 residues. Germline assignment: CDR1 SGHRS and CDR2 YFSETQ.

This clone occurred a few times. CDR3 region: CASSQDRTGGQETQYF. CDR3 DNA sequence: TGCGCCAGCAGCCAAGACCGAACAGGGGGCCAAGAGACCCAGTACTTC. The gene calls are TRBV4-1 and TRBJ2-5, with TRBD1 matching over 8 bases. Germline CDR1 is MGHRA and CDR2 is YSYEKL. The CDR3 consists of 16 residues. With V trimmed by 0 bases and J by 1 base, 4 bases remained unmatched.

The chain recombines TRBV5-5 with TRBJ2-7; TRBD2 might be the D (5 bases). V lost 5 bases and J lost 0, with 15 bases in between. The germline CDR1 and CDR2 sequences are SGHKS and YYEKEE (reference sequence). This CDR3 is 15 amino acids long. In DNA, the CDR3 is TGTGCCAGCAGTTACGGACGGGGTAGCTCCTACGAGCAGTACTTC. Translating gives CASSYGRGSSYEQYF. Variable domain in full (rest from reference TRBV5-5 and TRBJ2-7): DAGVTQSPTHLIKTRGQQVTLRCSPISGHKSVSWYQQVLGQGPQFIFQYYEKEERGRGNFPDRFSARQFPNYSSELNVNALLLGDSALYLCASSYGRGSSYEQYFGPGTRLTVT.

The chain recombines TRBV5-1 with TRBJ2-3; 13 nucleotides agree with TRBD2. CDR1 SGHRS and CDR2 YFSETQ come from the germline V gene. This CDR3 has 16 residues. Trimming at V came to 4 bases and at J to 5 bases, leaving 7 bases not matched to a gene. CDR3 coding DNA: TGCGCCAGCAGCCTGGGACTAGCGGGGACTAGAGATACGCAGTATTTT. Translating it yields CASSLGLAGTRDTQYF. Full variable domain (remainder filled in from reference TRBV5-1 and TRBJ2-3): KAGVTQTPRYLIKTRGQQVTLSCSPISGHRSVSWYQQTPGQGLQFLFEYFSETQRNKGNFPGRFSGRQFSNSRSEMNVSTLELGDSALYLCASSLGLAGTRDTQYFGPGTRLTVL.